These 15 T cell receptor beta chains originate from one sample sequenced in a study of follicular helper T cells after annual influenza vaccination. Time point here: 2014-2015 season, 7 days after vaccination. This table comes from immunoSEQ multiplex PCR, and its TCRdb copy is limited to in-frame clones, with some not included. The sample consists of about 10,000 clones, about 82% of them appearing once. The sequenced sample was CXCR5+ CD38- circulating T follicular helper cells from blood, obtained 7 days after influenza vaccination. The subset denotes: circulating Tfh, non-naive CD4+CXCR5+PD-1+ (ICOS+CD38+ or ICOS-CD38-). These receptors all come from an adult who received the influenza vaccine.

The chain combines TRBV28 with TRBJ1-5, with 7 bases identical to TRBD1. Germline values: CDR1 MDHEN, CDR2 SYDVKM. Trimming removed 6 bases from V and 0 bases from J; junction bases left unmatched: 11. The CDR3 totals 17 residues. CDR3 bases: TGTGCCAGCAGAAATAACGAGGGGGCCGGTAGCAATCAGCCCCAGCATTTT. This codes for CASRNNEGAGSNQPQHF.

This chain joins TRBV6-6 and TRBJ2-2; 7 bases match TRBD2. Trimming removed 2 bases from V and 6 bases from J; junction bases left unmatched: 6. The germline gives CDR1 MNHNY, CDR2 SVGAGI (reference sequence). This CDR3 comprises 15 residues. CDR3 DNA sequence: TGTGCCAGCAGTTACCCCGGGAGGCAAGCCGGGGAGCTGTTTTTT. Protein: CASSYPGRQAGELFF.

This clone is judged large. The chain is built from TRBV5-1 and TRBJ1-6; TRBD1 matches 8 bases. The CDR3 runs 15 residues. CDR1 is SGHRS, CDR2 YFSETQ, per germline. The V segment lost 0 bases and the J segment 6 bases; nucleotides outside the gene matches: 2. The CDR3 DNA follows: TGCGCCAGCAGCTTGGCAGGGGGCCGTAATTCACCCCTCCACTTT. Translating it yields CASSLAGGRNSPLHF.

This clone was seen more than once but under ten times. The CDR3 DNA reads as TGTGCCACCTCTAGAGGGGCAGGGGGCAATGAGCAGTTCTTC. It encodes CATSRGAGGNEQFF. The chain carries TRBV14 and TRBJ2-1; 7 bases match TRBD1. This CDR3 is built from 14 residues. The V segment lost 10 bases and the J segment 6 bases; nucleotides outside the gene matches: 12. Germline CDR1 reads SGHDN; CDR2 reads FVKESK.

The chain is built from TRBV5-1 and TRBJ2-2; D is ambiguous. This CDR3 is 16 amino acids long. Between the trimmed V and J ends, which lost 4 bases and 0 bases, there was a span of 13 bases. CDR1 and CDR2 (germline): SGHRS, YFSETQ. The DNA for the CDR3 is TGCGCCAGCAGCCCACAGCCCACTTCGAACACCGGGGAGCTGTTTTTT. Residues: CASSPQPTSNTGELFF.

This chain joins TRBV2 and TRBJ2-6, with 7 nucleotides matching TRBD1. Trimming took 4 bases from V and 0 from J; bases not matched to a gene: 6. This CDR3 spans 17 amino acids. Looked up from germline, CDR1 is SNHLY and CDR2 is FYNNEI. As DNA, the CDR3 is TGTGCCAGCAGTGGAAGGACAGGCTACTCTGGGGCCAACGTCCTGACTTTC. Protein sequence: CASSGRTGYSGANVLTF.

This rearrangement joins TRBV7-8 to TRBJ2-6; no firm D call. Germline V gene data show CDR1 as SGHVS and CDR2 as FQNEAQ. The V end was cut by 5 bases, the J end by 0 bases, with 5 bases between. The CDR3 totals 14 residues. CDR3 sequence: CASSLISGANVLTF. Written as DNA, the CDR3 is TGTGCCAGCAGCCTCATCTCTGGGGCCAACGTCCTGACTTTC.

The rearrangement links TRBV2 to TRBJ1-5, with TRBD1 matching over 7 bases. CDR1 is SNHLY and CDR2 is FYNNEI in the germline V gene. This CDR3 spans 15 amino acids. The junction had 8 bases not matched to a gene; V was cut back by 6 bases and J by 3 bases. The CDR3 bases are TGTGCCAGCAGCCCGGGACAGCTGATCAATCAGCCCCAGCATTTT. This codes for CASSPGQLINQPQHF.

This clone was seen a few times. The CDR3 loop is CAWSVLGANSYEQYF. CDR3 in DNA: TGTGCCTGGAGTGTACTGGGAGCAAATAGCTACGAGCAGTACTTC. This chain connects TRBV30 to TRBJ2-7, with a weak D call TRBD2 (5 bases). The CDR3 is 15 residues long. The ends were cut back, 0 bases at V and 3 bases at J, with 15 bases in the middle. Germline V gene sequence: CDR1 GTSNPN, CDR2 SVGIG (reference sequence).

This clone was observed a handful of times. The chain couples TRBV28 to TRBJ2-7; TRBD1 aligns across 8 bases. There are 17 residues in the CDR3. V gave up 4 bases and J gave up 4 bases; unmatched junction bases: 15. Germline CDR1 is MDHEN and CDR2 is SYDVKM. The CDR3 DNA reads as TGTGCCAGCAGTTCCCCGGCCAGGGGGCGTGTCTTGTACGAGCAGTACTTC. Amino acids: CASSSPARGRVLYEQYF.

A remark on this clone: A read error may account for a junction end that differs from germline. The rearrangement uses TRBV7-2 and TRBJ1-1; D call uncertain. CDR3 length: 14 residues. From germline, CDR1 is SGHTA and CDR2 FQGNSA. Here the CDR3 DNA reads TGCGCCAGCAGCCAAGCCCCCCTTGGCGCTGAAGCTTTCTTT. Protein product: CASSQAPLGAEAFF.

In its sample, this clone was seen a few times. The genes are TRBV15 and TRBJ1-4, with no clear D. Germline-derived CDR1 and CDR2 are LNHNV and YYDKDF (reference sequence). The V end was cut by 4 bases, the J end by 5 bases, with 14 bases between. The CDR3 length is 15 residues. The CDR3 loop reads CATSTRTAKNEKLFF. In nucleotides, the CDR3 is TGTGCCACCAGCACCCGGACGGCGAAAAATGAAAAACTGTTTTTT. Full variable domain (missing parts from reference TRBV15 and TRBJ1-4): DAMVIQNPRYQVTQFGKPVTLSCSQTLNHNVMYWYQQKSSQAPKLLFHYYDKDFNNEADTPDNFQSRRPNTSFCFLDIRSPGLGDTAMYLCATSTRTAKNEKLFFGSGTQLSVL.

This clone was observed a single time. This chain joins TRBV12-5 and TRBJ1-1; tentatively, D is TRBD1 (6 bases). Germline-derived CDR1 and CDR2 are LGHNT and FRNRAP. The ends were cut back, 0 bases at V and 0 bases at J, with 23 bases in the middle. This CDR3 contains 20 residues. The CDR3 region has the DNA TGTGCTAGTGGTTTGGTACGGCCAGGGGTGCTCAACGAGATGAACACTGAAGCTTTCTTT. It is translated as CASGLVRPGVLNEMNTEAFF.

This clone showed up just a few times. V and J are TRBV2 and TRBJ1-2; no clear D. Germline CDR1 reads SNHLY; CDR2 reads FYNNEI. The CDR3 spans 13 residues. V was trimmed by 3 bases and J by 3 bases, leaving 8 bases between them. The CDR3 sequence is CASSDGRDYGYTF. The CDR3 coding sequence is TGTGCCAGCAGTGATGGAAGGGACTATGGCTACACCTTC.

This clone was picked up a small number of times. The V gene is TRBV9, the J gene TRBJ2-7; D remains unclear. V was shortened by 0 bases and J by 3 bases, with 7 bases between the two germline ends. Germline lookup yields CDR1 SGDLS and CDR2 YYNGEE. The CDR3 loop spans 13 amino acids. CDR3 region: CASSVGLNYEQYF. DNA for the CDR3: TGTGCCAGCAGCGTAGGTCTAAACTACGAGCAGTACTTC.